The 5 T cell receptor beta chains given below trace back to one sample, sequenced in a study of shared clonotypes between healthy human individuals. Clones were sequenced by immunoSEQ multiplex PCR, and TCRdb holds only the in-frame ones, with some missing. The data contain about 2.2 million clones, roughly 95% of them singletons. As defined, naive CD8 cells were CD45RO-negative and positively selected for CCR7, with terminally differentiated effector memory CD45RA+ cells excluded. Input material: naive CD8+ T cells from PBMCs. Receptor source: a man younger than 30 in good health. Some clones in this sample may be carry-over from other donors' samples.

The chain employs TRBV28 and TRBJ2-7, with D perhaps matching TRBD2 (6 bases). The V and J ends lost 1 base and 5 bases respectively, with 15 bases between them. Germline V lookup: CDR1 MDHEN, CDR2 SYDVKM. This CDR3 has 15 residues. In DNA form, the CDR3 reads TGTGCCAGCAGTTTATCTCGGAGGGGTTGGAACGAGCAGTACTTC. This sequence encodes CASSLSRRGWNEQYF.

This clone was seen once. This sequence joins TRBV28 and TRBJ2-1; TRBD2 aligns across 11 bases. This CDR3 has 20 amino acids. With 4 bases clipped from V and 3 bases from J, the junction kept 17 bases outside the gene matches. The germline gives CDR1 MDHEN, CDR2 SYDVKM. CDR3 nucleotides: TGTGCCAGCAGTTCCCGGGACACTGAGACTAGCGGGGCTTACTACAATGAGCAGTTCTTC. Translated: CASSSRDTETSGAYYNEQFF.

This rearrangement joins TRBV15 to TRBJ2-1, with 7 bases lining up with TRBD1. V shed 8 bases, J shed 8 bases, and the junction held 15 bases outside the gene matches. Germline V gene lookup returns CDR1 LNHNV and CDR2 YYDKDF (reference sequence). This CDR3 is built from 15 residues. The CDR3 DNA is TGTGCCACCCTTTCGCCGGGACAGCCTAGGGATGAGCAGTTCTTC. Translating gives CATLSPGQPRDEQFF.

This chain joins TRBV5-1 and TRBJ1-2; D not resolved. The CDR3 has 15 amino acids. V dropped 1 base and J dropped 0 bases, with 10 bases sitting between them. The germline gives CDR1 SGHRS, CDR2 YFSETQ. The CDR3 nucleotides read TGCGCCAGCAGCTTGCAGGAAAAAGCTAACTATGGCTACACCTTC. It encodes CASSLQEKANYGYTF.

V gene TRBV27 combines with J gene TRBJ2-1, with 14 bases that match TRBD2. This CDR3 has 16 amino acids. With V trimmed by 4 bases and J by 7 bases, 6 bases remained unmatched. The germline CDR1 and CDR2 sequences are MNHEY and SMNVEV (reference sequence). The CDR3 nucleotides read TGTGCCAGCAGTTCCTGGACTAGCGGGAGGATGAATGAGCAGTTCTTC. It yields the protein CASSSWTSGRMNEQFF.